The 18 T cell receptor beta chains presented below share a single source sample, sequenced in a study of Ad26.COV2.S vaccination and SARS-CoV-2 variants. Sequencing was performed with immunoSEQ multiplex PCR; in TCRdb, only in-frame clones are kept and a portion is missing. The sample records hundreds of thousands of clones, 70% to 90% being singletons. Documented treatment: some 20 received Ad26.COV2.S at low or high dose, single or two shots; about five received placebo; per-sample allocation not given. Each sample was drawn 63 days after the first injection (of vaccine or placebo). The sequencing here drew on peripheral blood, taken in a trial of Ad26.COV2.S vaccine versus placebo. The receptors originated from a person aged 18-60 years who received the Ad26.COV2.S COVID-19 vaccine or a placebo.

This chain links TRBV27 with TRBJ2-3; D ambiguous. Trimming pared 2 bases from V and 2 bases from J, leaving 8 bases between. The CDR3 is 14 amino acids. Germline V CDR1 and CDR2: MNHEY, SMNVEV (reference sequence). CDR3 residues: CASSLQFTTDTQYF. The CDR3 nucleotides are TGTGCCAGCAGTTTACAGTTTACCACAGATACGCAGTATTTT.

This CDR3 reads CASSLTRTGDPRNQPQHF. In nucleotides, the CDR3 is TGTGCCAGCAGCTTAACAAGGACAGGGGACCCTCGCAATCAGCCCCAGCATTTT. This chain uses TRBV7-9 with TRBJ1-5, with TRBD1 matching over 9 bases. With 2 bases clipped from V and 2 bases from J, the junction kept 10 bases outside the gene matches. The CDR3 has 18 amino acids. From germline, CDR1 is SEHNR and CDR2 FQNEAQ (reference sequence). Full variable domain (missing parts from reference TRBV7-9 and TRBJ1-5): DTGVSQNPRHKITKRGQNVTFRCDPISEHNRLYWYRQTLGQGPEFLTYFQNEAQLEKSRLLSDRFSAERPKGSFSTLEIQRTEQGDSAMYLCASSLTRTGDPRNQPQHFGDGTRLSIL.

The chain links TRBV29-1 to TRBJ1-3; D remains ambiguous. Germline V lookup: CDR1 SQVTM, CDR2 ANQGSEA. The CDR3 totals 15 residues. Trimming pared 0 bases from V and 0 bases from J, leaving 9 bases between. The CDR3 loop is CSVEDSYLSGNTIYF. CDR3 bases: TGCAGCGTTGAAGATTCGTACCTCTCTGGAAACACCATATATTTT.

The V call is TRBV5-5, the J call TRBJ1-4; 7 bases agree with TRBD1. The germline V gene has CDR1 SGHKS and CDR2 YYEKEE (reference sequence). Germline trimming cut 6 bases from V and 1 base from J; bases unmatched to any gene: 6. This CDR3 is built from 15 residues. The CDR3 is CASTRQGETNEKLFF. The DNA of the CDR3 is TGTGCCAGCACCCGGCAGGGGGAAACTAATGAAAAACTGTTTTTT. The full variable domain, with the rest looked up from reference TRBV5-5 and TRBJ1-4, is DAGVTQSPTHLIKTRGQQVTLRCSPISGHKSVSWYQQVLGQGPQFIFQYYEKEERGRGNFPDRFSARQFPNYSSELNVNALLLGDSALYLCASTRQGETNEKLFFGSGTQLSVL.

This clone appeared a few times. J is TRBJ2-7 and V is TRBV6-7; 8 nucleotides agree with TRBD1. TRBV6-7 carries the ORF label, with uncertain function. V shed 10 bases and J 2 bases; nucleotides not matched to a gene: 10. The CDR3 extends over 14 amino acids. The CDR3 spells CATRTGLNTYEQYF. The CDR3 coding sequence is TGTGCCACCCGGACAGGGCTAAATACCTACGAGCAGTACTTC.

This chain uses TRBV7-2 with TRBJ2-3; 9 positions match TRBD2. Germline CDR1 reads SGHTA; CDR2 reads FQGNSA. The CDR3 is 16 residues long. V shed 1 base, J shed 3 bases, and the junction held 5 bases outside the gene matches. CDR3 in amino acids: CASSLVSGSVTDTQYF. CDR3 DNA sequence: TGTGCCAGCAGCTTAGTTAGCGGGAGCGTGACAGATACGCAGTATTTT. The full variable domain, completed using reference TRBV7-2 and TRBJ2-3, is GAGVSQSPSNKVTEKGKDVELRCDPISGHTALYWYRQSLGQGLEFLIYFQGNSAPDKSGLPSDRFSAERTGGSVSTLTIQRTQQEDSAVYLCASSLVSGSVTDTQYFGPGTRLTVL.

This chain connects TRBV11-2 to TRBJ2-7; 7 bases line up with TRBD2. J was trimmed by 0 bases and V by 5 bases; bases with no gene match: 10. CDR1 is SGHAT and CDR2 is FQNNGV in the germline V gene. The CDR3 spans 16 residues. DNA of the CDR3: TGTGCCAGCAGCCCGGGGGGACGGGGGAACTCCTACGAGCAGTACTTC. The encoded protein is CASSPGGRGNSYEQYF.

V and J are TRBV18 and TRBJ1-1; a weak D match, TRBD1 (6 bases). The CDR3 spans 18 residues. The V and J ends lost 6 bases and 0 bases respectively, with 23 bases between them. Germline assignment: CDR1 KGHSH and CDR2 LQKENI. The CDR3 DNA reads TGTGCCAGCTCGGGGACCCCCCAGAGCGGGACAATGAACACTGAAGCTTTCTTT. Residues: CASSGTPQSGTMNTEAFF.

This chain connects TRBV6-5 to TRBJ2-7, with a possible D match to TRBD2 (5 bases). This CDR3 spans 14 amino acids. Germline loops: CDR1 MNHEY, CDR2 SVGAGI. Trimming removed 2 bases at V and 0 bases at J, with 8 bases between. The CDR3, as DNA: TGTGCCAGCAGTTACGGACTGAACTCCTACGAGCAGTACTTC. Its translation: CASSYGLNSYEQYF.

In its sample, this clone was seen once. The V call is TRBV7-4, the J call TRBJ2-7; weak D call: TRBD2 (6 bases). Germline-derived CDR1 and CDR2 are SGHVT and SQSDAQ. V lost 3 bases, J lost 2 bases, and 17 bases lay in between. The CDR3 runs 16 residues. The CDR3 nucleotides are TGTGCCAGCAGCTTCCTTGGGGCGGGAACCACCTACGAGCAGTACTTC. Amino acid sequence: CASSFLGAGTTYEQYF.

The CDR3 loop reads CASSLVQATDTQYF. CDR3 nucleotide sequence: TGTGCCAGCAGCTTGGTGCAGGCCACAGATACGCAGTATTTT. The chain has TRBV5-6 and TRBJ2-3; D not resolved. V dropped 0 bases and J dropped 2 bases, with 7 bases sitting between them. This CDR3 is 14 amino acids long. CDR1 and CDR2 (germline): SGHDT, YYEEEE. Together with reference TRBV5-6 and TRBJ2-3, the CDR3 gives the full variable domain: DAGVTQSPTHLIKTRGQQVTLRCSPKSGHDTVSWYQQALGQGPQFIFQYYEEEERQRGNFPDRFSGHQFPNYSSELNVNALLLGDSALYLCASSLVQATDTQYFGPGTRLTVL.

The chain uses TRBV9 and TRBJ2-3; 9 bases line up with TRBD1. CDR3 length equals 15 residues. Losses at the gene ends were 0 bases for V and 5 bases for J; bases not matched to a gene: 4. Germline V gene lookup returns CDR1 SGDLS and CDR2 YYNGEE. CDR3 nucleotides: TGTGCCAGCAGCGTAGCTTCGACAGGGGGAGATACGCAGTATTTT. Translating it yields CASSVASTGGDTQYF. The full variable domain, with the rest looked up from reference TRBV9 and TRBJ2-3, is DSGVTQTPKHLITATGQRVTLRCSPRSGDLSVYWYQQSLDQGLQFLIQYYNGEERAKGNILERFSAQQFPDLHSELNLSSLELGDSALYFCASSVASTGGDTQYFGPGTRLTVL.

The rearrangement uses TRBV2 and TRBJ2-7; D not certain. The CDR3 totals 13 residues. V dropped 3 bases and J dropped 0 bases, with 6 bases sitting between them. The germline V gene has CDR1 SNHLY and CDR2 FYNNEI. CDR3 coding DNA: TGTGCCAGCAGTGAGGTATCCTCCTACGAGCAGTACTTC. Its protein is CASSEVSSYEQYF.

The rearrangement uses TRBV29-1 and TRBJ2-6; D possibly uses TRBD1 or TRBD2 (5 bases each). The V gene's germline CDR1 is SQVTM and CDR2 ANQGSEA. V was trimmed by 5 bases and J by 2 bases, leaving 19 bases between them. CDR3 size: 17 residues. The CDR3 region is CSVPSGGGSAGANVLTF. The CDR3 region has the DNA TGCAGCGTTCCCTCTGGTGGGGGATCCGCTGGGGCCAACGTCCTGACTTTC.

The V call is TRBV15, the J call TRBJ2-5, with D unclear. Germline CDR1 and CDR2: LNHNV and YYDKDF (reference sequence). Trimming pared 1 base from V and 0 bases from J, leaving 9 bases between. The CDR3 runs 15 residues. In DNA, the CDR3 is TGTGCCACCAGCAGAGCTAGTTCTAACCAAGAGACCCAGTACTTC. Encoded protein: CATSRASSNQETQYF. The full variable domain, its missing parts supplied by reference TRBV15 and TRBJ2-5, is DAMVIQNPRYQVTQFGKPVTLSCSQTLNHNVMYWYQQKSSQAPKLLFHYYDKDFNNEADTPDNFQSRRPNTSFCFLDIRSPGLGDTAMYLCATSRASSNQETQYFGPGTRLLVL.

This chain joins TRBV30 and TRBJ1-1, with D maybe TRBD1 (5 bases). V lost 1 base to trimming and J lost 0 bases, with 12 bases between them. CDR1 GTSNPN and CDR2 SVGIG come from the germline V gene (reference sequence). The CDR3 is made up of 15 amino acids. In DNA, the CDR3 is TGTGCCTGGAGTGGGGGACGGTTCATGAACACTGAAGCTTTCTTT. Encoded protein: CAWSGGRFMNTEAFF.

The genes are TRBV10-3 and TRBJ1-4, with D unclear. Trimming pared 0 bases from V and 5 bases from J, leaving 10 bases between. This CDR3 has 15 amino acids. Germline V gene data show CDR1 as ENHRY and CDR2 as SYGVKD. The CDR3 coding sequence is TGTGCCATCAGTGAGTCAAAGGGTCTCAATGAAAAACTGTTTTTT. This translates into CAISESKGLNEKLFF.

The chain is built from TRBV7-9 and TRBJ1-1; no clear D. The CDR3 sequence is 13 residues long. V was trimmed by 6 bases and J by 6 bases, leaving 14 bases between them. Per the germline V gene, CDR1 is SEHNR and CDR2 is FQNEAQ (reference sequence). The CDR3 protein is CASRPTGVAEAFF. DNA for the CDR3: TGTGCCAGCAGACCCACTGGGGTGGCTGAAGCTTTCTTT.